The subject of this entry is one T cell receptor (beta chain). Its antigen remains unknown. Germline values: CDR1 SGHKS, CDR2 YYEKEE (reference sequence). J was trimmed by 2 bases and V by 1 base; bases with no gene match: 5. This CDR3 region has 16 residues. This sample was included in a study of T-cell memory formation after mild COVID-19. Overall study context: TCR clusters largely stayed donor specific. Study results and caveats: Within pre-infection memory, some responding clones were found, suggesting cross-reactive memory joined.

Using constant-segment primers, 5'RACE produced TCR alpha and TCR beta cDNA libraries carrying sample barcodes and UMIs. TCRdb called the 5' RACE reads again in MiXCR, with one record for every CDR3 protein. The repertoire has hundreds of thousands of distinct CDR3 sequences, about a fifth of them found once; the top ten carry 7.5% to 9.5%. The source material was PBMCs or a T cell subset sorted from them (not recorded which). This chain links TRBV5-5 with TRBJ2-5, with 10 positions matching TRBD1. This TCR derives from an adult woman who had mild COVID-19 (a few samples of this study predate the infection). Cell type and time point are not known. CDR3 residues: CASSLRTGGRQETQYF. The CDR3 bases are TGTGCCAGCAGCTTGAGGACAGGGGGTAGGCAAGAGACCCAGTACTTC.